This T cell receptor beta chain was captured by sequencing in a study of blood T cell repertoires in COVID-19. Study summary: PBMCs, B-cell-depleted T cells, or T cells were the source of the cDNA or gDNA that made up the material.

Produced via immunoSEQ multiplex PCR; TCRdb's table is partial and in-frame only. The sample lists roughly 160,000 clones, approximately 79% occurring once. The V gene end was trimmed by 3 bases and the J gene end by 4 bases; junction bases not matched to a gene: 7. In germline, CDR1 is WNHNN, CDR2 SYGVQD (reference sequence). The CDR3 runs to 16 residues. This receptor was obtained from a woman at least 80 years old with acute or convalescent COVID-19. The V and J genes are TRBV10-1 and TRBJ2-1; 9 bases are a match to TRBD1. Source material: peripheral blood. The CDR3 region has the DNA TGCGCCAGCAGTGACCGGACAGGGGCCAAGTACAATGAGCAGTTCTTC. Amino acid sequence: CASSDRTGAKYNEQFF.